This is a list of T cell receptor beta chains from one sample in a study of blood T cell repertoires in COVID-19. Measured with immunoSEQ multiplex PCR; TCRdb has only the in-frame clones, and not every one. The sample has roughly 330,000 clones; more than 75% are singletons. Sequenced sample: PBMCs or T cells enriched from blood (not recorded which). The receptors were sampled from a woman between 18 and 30 years old who had recovered from COVID-19. Each CDR3 is given with its conserved first and last residue. The D gene is left open where the match is weak. Rows give clone size only sometimes, using once, few, many, or a class for an expanded clone.

V: TRBV25-1
size: once
J: TRBJ1-3
D: TRBD1
DNA: TGTGCCAGCAGTGAGGACAGGGCCACTGGAAACACCATATATTTT
CDR3: CASSEDRATGNTIYF

V: TRBV5-1
size: NA
J: TRBJ1-2
D: NA
DNA: TGCGCCAGCAGAAGCGGGGGGGCCGGCTGGGGTGGCTACACCTTC
CDR3: CASRSGGAGWGGYTF

V: TRBV28
size: NA
J: TRBJ2-5
D: NA
DNA: TGTGCCAGCAGGAGGGGACACAACCAAGAGACCCAGTACTTC
CDR3: CASRRGHNQETQYF

V: TRBV27
size: NA
J: TRBJ2-3
D: NA
DNA: TGTGCCAGCAGTTTAGTTCAGGGTACGCAGTATTTT
CDR3: CASSLVQGTQYF

V: TRBV28
size: once
J: TRBJ2-7
D: NA
DNA: TGTGCCAGCAGTTTAACAGGTTACGAGCAGTACTTC
CDR3: CASSLTGYEQYF

V: TRBV28
size: NA
J: TRBJ2-3
D: TRBD2
DNA: TGTGCCAGCAGCCGACTAGCGCGTATTACAGATACGCAGTATTTT
CDR3: CASSRLARITDTQYF

V: TRBV28
size: few
J: TRBJ2-5
D: TRBD1
DNA: TGTGCCAGCGCGACGCCGGGACAGGGAAGGATGGTGAAGACCCAGTACTTC
CDR3: CASATPGQGRMVKTQYF

V: TRBV19
size: NA
J: TRBJ1-6
D: NA
DNA: TGTGCCAGTACCCGGGGAGGGAGCTCCTATAATTCACCCCTCCACTTT
CDR3: CASTRGGSSYNSPLHF

V: TRBV5-4
size: NA
J: TRBJ1-1
D: TRBD1
DNA: TGTGCCAGCAGCGGAATGACCGGGACAGGGGTGTACACTGAAGCTTTCTTT
CDR3: CASSGMTGTGVYTEAFF

V: TRBV2
size: NA
J: TRBJ2-7
D: TRBD2
DNA: TGTGCCAGCAGTGAACCCCCCGGGGGGGCTCAGAAGCAGTACTTC
CDR3: CASSEPPGGAQKQYF

V: TRBV27
size: NA
J: TRBJ2-1
D: TRBD2
DNA: TGTGCCAGCAAACTAGCGGGACACAATGAGCAGTTCTTC
CDR3: CASKLAGHNEQFF

V: TRBV24-1
size: once
J: TRBJ2-3
D: TRBD2
DNA: TGTGCCACCAGTGACTCCCGGGGGGTGGATACGCAGTATTTT
CDR3: CATSDSRGVDTQYF

V: TRBV30
size: once
J: TRBJ2-5
D: NA
DNA: TGTGCCTGGAATTCCCTCGGACATCAAGAGACCCAGTACTTC
CDR3: CAWNSLGHQETQYF

V: TRBV2
size: once
J: TRBJ2-3
D: TRBD2
DNA: TGTGCCAGCAGCGATGGACTAGCGGGAATCACAGATACGCAGTATTTT
CDR3: CASSDGLAGITDTQYF

V: TRBV24-1
size: NA
J: TRBJ2-1
D: NA
DNA: TGTGCCACCAGTGATTTGTCGGGAGACAACCCCTACAATGAGCAGTTCTTC
CDR3: CATSDLSGDNPYNEQFF

V: TRBV5-1
size: NA
J: TRBJ2-1
D: TRBD2
DNA: TGCGCCAGCTCGGACGGGACTAGCGGGAGAGTCTACAATGAGCAGTTCTTC
CDR3: CASSDGTSGRVYNEQFF

V: TRBV5-1
size: NA
J: TRBJ2-5
D: NA
DNA: TGCGCCAGCAGACTGGGGCACCAAGAGACCCAGTACTTC
CDR3: CASRLGHQETQYF

V: TRBV19
size: NA
J: TRBJ1-4
D: TRBD1
DNA: TGTGCCAGTAGTATTGGGGTTCAGGGGGCGCCTAATGAAAAACTGTTTTTT
CDR3: CASSIGVQGAPNEKLFF

V: TRBV23-1
size: NA
J: TRBJ2-7
D: NA
DNA: TGCGCCAGCAGTCAATCGGGTGTTACCCTCAGCGGGTACTTC
CDR3: CASSQSGVTLSGYF

V: TRBV27
size: NA
J: TRBJ2-1
D: TRBD2
DNA: TGTGCCAGCAGTCCACTGGGGCCAGCGGGAATTAAGGATGAGCAGTTCTTC
CDR3: CASSPLGPAGIKDEQFF

V: TRBV12-3/TRBV12-4
size: NA
J: TRBJ1-1
D: NA
DNA: TGTGCCAGCAGTTTGTCGGAGGCTGAAGCTTTCTTT
CDR3: CASSLSEAEAFF

V: TRBV19
size: NA
J: TRBJ1-2
D: NA
DNA: TGTGCCAGTAGCCTCCGCGGGGGGTCTAACTATGGCTACACCTTC
CDR3: CASSLRGGSNYGYTF

V: TRBV24-1
size: many
J: TRBJ2-7
D: TRBD2
DNA: TGTGCCACCAGTGATTCCCGGACTAGCGGGATTAGGAACGAGCAGTACTTC
CDR3: CATSDSRTSGIRNEQYF

V: TRBV7-2
size: NA
J: TRBJ2-1
D: NA
DNA: TGTGCCAGCAGCTTAGCTCCTGGGCTAGCCGGCAATGAGCAGTTCTTC
CDR3: CASSLAPGLAGNEQFF

V: TRBV18
size: once
J: TRBJ1-6
D: TRBD1
DNA: TGTGCCAGCTCGCGACAGGGGTCCTATAATTCACCCCTCCACTTT
CDR3: CASSRQGSYNSPLHF

V: TRBV28
size: NA
J: TRBJ2-1
D: TRBD2
DNA: TGTGCCAGCTCCGCGGGAGGCCCTTTGAATGAGCAGTTCTTC
CDR3: CASSAGGPLNEQFF

V: TRBV19
size: NA
J: TRBJ2-1
D: TRBD2
DNA: TGTGCCAGTAATAAGCGGGGGACATACAATGAGCAGTTCTTC
CDR3: CASNKRGTYNEQFF

V: TRBV29-1
size: NA
J: TRBJ1-1
D: NA
DNA: TGCAGCGTTTATTCCACTGAAGCTTTCTTT
CDR3: CSVYSTEAFF

V: TRBV14
size: NA
J: TRBJ1-3
D: TRBD1
DNA: TGTGCCAGCAGTACAGGGGATGGAAACACCATATATTTT
CDR3: CASSTGDGNTIYF

V: TRBV10-3
size: once
J: TRBJ2-1
D: NA
DNA: TGTGCCATCAGGGTCCTAAACAATGAGCAGTTCTTC
CDR3: CAIRVLNNEQFF

V: TRBV3-1/TRBV3-2
size: NA
J: TRBJ2-4
D: NA
DNA: TGTGCCAGCAGTTTGGAGCTTTACAGGAGAGGCATTCAGTACTTC
CDR3: CASSLELYRRGIQYF

V: TRBV2
size: NA
J: TRBJ2-1
D: TRBD1
DNA: TGTGCCAGCAAAGAAGGACAGGGGACTTACAATGAGCAGTTCTTC
CDR3: CASKEGQGTYNEQFF

V: TRBV14
size: NA
J: TRBJ2-1
D: TRBD2
DNA: TGTGCCAGCAGAGTAGCGGGAGTTTATGAGCAGTTCTTC
CDR3: CASRVAGVYEQFF

V: TRBV5-1
size: NA
J: TRBJ2-7
D: TRBD2
DNA: TGCGCCAGCAGCTCGGGACTAGCGGGAGTTGCCTACGAGCAGTACTTC
CDR3: CASSSGLAGVAYEQYF

V: TRBV18
size: NA
J: TRBJ2-1
D: TRBD2
DNA: TGTGCCAGCTCACCACCGAAGGCGGGAGGATCCTACAATGAGCAGTTCTTC
CDR3: CASSPPKAGGSYNEQFF

V: TRBV9
size: NA
J: TRBJ1-6
D: NA
DNA: TGTGCCAGCAGCGTATCCGGACATTCTAATTCACCCCTCCACTTT
CDR3: CASSVSGHSNSPLHF

V: TRBV21-1
size: NA
J: TRBJ1-1
D: NA
DNA: TGTGCCAGCAGCAAAGGAATCAGTAGGGGGCGAAGGGACACTGAAGCTTTCTTT
CDR3: CASSKGISRGRRDTEAFF

V: TRBV28
size: NA
J: TRBJ1-3
D: NA
DNA: TGTGCCAGCAGTTTGGTGTCCGGGGTGCCTGGAAACACCATATATTTT
CDR3: CASSLVSGVPGNTIYF

V: TRBV28
size: NA
J: TRBJ2-3
D: TRBD2
DNA: TGTGCCAGCAGTTCTATACTAGCGGGAGGGATGGATACGCAGTATTTT
CDR3: CASSSILAGGMDTQYF

V: TRBV7-2
size: NA
J: TRBJ2-5
D: TRBD1
DNA: TGTGCCAGCAGCTTAGTCTGGGGACAGGAGACCCAGTACTTC
CDR3: CASSLVWGQETQYF

V: TRBV30
size: NA
J: TRBJ1-1
D: NA
DNA: TGTGCCTGGAGTCCTCGTAACACTGAAGCTTTCTTT
CDR3: CAWSPRNTEAFF

V: TRBV5-4
size: NA
J: TRBJ1-3
D: NA
DNA: TGTGCCAGCAGCCTCGACAGTAACACCATATATTTT
CDR3: CASSLDSNTIYF

V: TRBV29-1
size: NA
J: TRBJ1-2
D: NA
DNA: TGCAGCGTTGAAGGGGGGGAGGCTGGCTACACCTTC
CDR3: CSVEGGEAGYTF

V: TRBV24-1
size: NA
J: TRBJ1-5
D: NA
DNA: TGTGCCACCAGTGATTTTTGGCAGATCAATCAGCCCCAGCATTTT
CDR3: CATSDFWQINQPQHF

V: TRBV5-5
size: NA
J: TRBJ2-1
D: TRBD2
DNA: TGTGCCAGCAGCTTGGATGGGACTAAGCAGTTCTTC
CDR3: CASSLDGTKQFF

V: TRBV3-1/TRBV3-2
size: NA
J: TRBJ2-7
D: TRBD2
DNA: TGTGCCAGCAGCCAAGCACCTGGGAGGGGCTACGAGCAGTACTTC
CDR3: CASSQAPGRGYEQYF

V: TRBV6-5
size: NA
J: TRBJ2-2
D: TRBD2
DNA: TGTGCCAGCAGGGTAGCGGGGAACACCGGGGAGCTGTTTTTT
CDR3: CASRVAGNTGELFF

V: TRBV19
size: once
J: TRBJ1-2
D: NA
DNA: TGTGCCAGTAGTGACGGGTATGGCTACACCTTC
CDR3: CASSDGYGYTF